This T cell receptor beta chain was sequenced for a study of T-cell reconstitution after alpha-beta-depleted transplantation in children. Construction of the TCRbeta library involved unique molecular identifiers. From the PCR reads, TCRdb called clonotypes with MiXCR, one entry per CDR3 protein. The sample contains 440,000 or so distinct CDR3 sequences, approximately 41% of which appear only once. The CDR3 sequence is 13 residues long. Germline CDR1 SEHNR, CDR2 FQNEAQ (reference sequence). Trimming took 2 bases from V and 7 from J, leaving 12 bases between them. This clonotype was obtained from a girl aged 2-10 years with aplastic anemia, due to receive a stem cell transplant. The chain carries TRBV7-9 and TRBJ2-7; D gene ambiguous. Sequenced here: PBMCs, sampled before TCRalphabeta/CD19-depleted stem cell transplant. The CDR3 coding sequence is TGTGCCAGCAGCTTAAACAGCCCCGGGGAGCAGTACTTC. Amino acid sequence: CASSLNSPGEQYF.